This TCR beta chain was captured by sequencing in a study of T cell responses to AZD1222 COVID-19 vaccine (dated by TCRdb to about 2021). In terms of the full investigation: A total of 233 trial participants underwent TCR sequencing, of whom approximately 210 received two doses of AZD1222 and some 26 received two doses of the MenACWY control vaccine. Enrollment into the trials was organized by age into subgroups of 18-55, 56-69 and 70-plus years, and those subgroups contained approximately 160, 26 and 62 TCR-sequenced participants, respectively. Results the study describes overall, beyond this receptor: Spike-specific TCR breadth and depth rose significantly after two AZD1222 doses compared with day 0 and with MenACWY recipients. Conclusions about previously exposed vaccinees are limited, since just 6 or 7 AZD1222 recipients were seropositive for SARS-CoV-2 at baseline. Participants were mostly white British and included more females than males, and it was suggested by the authors that clonal diversity may have been underestimated. Epitopes outside the regions mutated in the B.1.351 and B.1.1.7 variants were reportedly recognized by nearly half of the unique spike-specific TCRs. The vaccine-associated CD4 TCRs covered the entire spike protein, and the dominant responses fell in regions 160-218 and 743-854. No day 14 peak-response samples were available, so repertoires were characterized only after the peak T cell response. In the small 56-69-year group, the increase in depth fell short of significance, most likely because of low power.

Worth noting for this clone: It lacks a known antigen. The record has no base qualities; no much larger clone is one base away.

The CDR3 regions of human TCRbeta chains were subjected to immunosequencing. From the authors' description of their analysis: Repertoire TCRs were checked for matches against a reference library of SARS-CoV-2-specific TCRs that had been generated using the MIRA antigen-specificity platform. Breadth was defined as the fraction of unique TCRs that were SARS-CoV-2-associated. Depth was defined as the fraction of total T cells that were SARS-CoV-2-associated. Each spike-specific TCR was assigned to its reactive spike region and to a CD4 or CD8 class using the MIRA data. Log10-transformed breadth and depth values were compared by one-way ANOVA with Sidak's multiple comparisons tests. TCRdb stores this immuneACCESS table with in-frame sequences only. Part of the clones is absent; in the studies checked, under half of the shortfall reflects unresolved V genes, and no reason is known for the rest. That table supplies the V and J calls and clone size; D and trimming were determined from the DNA. This sample is represented by about 200,000 clones; around 94% of them were singletons. The biggest ten clones account for 3.6% of the sample.

The time point tag for this specimen amounts to: about 28 days (+/-7) after the second vaccine dose. What this sample's treatment or condition label stands for: meningococcal conjugate vaccine given as trial control. Vaccinee samples were obtained from the UK trials COV001 and COV002, which included a single-blind randomized controlled phase 2/3 trial of AZD1222 (ChAdOx1 nCoV-19) in healthy adults. Trial participant PBMC samples were collected at day 0 and day 28 after the second dose for TCRbeta chain sequencing. As encoded in the germline V gene, CDR1 is SGHVS while CDR2 is FQNEAQ. Relative to germline, V is missing 3 bases and J is missing 0 bases, with 4 bases of the junction outside any gene match. From cysteine to phenylalanine, the CDR3 is 16 amino acids long. The retained sequence is limited to the CDR3, 48 bases, with the frame set at the first base.

The clonotype comes from an adult who received the MenACWY meningococcal vaccine as a control. The source material was peripheral blood, sampled 28 days after the second dose of the MenACWY control vaccine. This chain is built from TRBV7-8 and TRBJ2-2; 7 bases in between match TRBD1. Read as DNA, the sequence is TGTGCCAGCAGCTTCAACAGGGGTACGAACACCGGGGAGCTGTTTTTT. Protein translation: CASSFNRGTNTGELFF.